This note documents a single T cell receptor (beta chain) sequence. Trimming pared 2 bases from V and 1 base from J, leaving 5 bases between. This CDR3 has 13 residues. Germline V CDR1 and CDR2: MNHEY, SVGAGI. These data come from a study of T-cell memory formation after mild COVID-19. TCRdb ran MiXCR on the 5' RACE reads and lists one entry per CDR3 protein. Among about 350,000 distinct CDR3 sequences listed, roughly 15% were seen once. The genes are TRBV6-5 and TRBJ1-2; D is undetermined. This clonotype originated in a man aged 18-30 years who had mild COVID-19 (a few samples of this study predate the infection). Cell type and time point are not known. Sequencing was carried out using PBMCs or a T cell subset sorted from them (not recorded which). The CDR3 DNA reads as TGTGCCAGCAGTTACGGAGTTAACTATGGCTACACCTTC. Encoded protein: CASSYGVNYGYTF.